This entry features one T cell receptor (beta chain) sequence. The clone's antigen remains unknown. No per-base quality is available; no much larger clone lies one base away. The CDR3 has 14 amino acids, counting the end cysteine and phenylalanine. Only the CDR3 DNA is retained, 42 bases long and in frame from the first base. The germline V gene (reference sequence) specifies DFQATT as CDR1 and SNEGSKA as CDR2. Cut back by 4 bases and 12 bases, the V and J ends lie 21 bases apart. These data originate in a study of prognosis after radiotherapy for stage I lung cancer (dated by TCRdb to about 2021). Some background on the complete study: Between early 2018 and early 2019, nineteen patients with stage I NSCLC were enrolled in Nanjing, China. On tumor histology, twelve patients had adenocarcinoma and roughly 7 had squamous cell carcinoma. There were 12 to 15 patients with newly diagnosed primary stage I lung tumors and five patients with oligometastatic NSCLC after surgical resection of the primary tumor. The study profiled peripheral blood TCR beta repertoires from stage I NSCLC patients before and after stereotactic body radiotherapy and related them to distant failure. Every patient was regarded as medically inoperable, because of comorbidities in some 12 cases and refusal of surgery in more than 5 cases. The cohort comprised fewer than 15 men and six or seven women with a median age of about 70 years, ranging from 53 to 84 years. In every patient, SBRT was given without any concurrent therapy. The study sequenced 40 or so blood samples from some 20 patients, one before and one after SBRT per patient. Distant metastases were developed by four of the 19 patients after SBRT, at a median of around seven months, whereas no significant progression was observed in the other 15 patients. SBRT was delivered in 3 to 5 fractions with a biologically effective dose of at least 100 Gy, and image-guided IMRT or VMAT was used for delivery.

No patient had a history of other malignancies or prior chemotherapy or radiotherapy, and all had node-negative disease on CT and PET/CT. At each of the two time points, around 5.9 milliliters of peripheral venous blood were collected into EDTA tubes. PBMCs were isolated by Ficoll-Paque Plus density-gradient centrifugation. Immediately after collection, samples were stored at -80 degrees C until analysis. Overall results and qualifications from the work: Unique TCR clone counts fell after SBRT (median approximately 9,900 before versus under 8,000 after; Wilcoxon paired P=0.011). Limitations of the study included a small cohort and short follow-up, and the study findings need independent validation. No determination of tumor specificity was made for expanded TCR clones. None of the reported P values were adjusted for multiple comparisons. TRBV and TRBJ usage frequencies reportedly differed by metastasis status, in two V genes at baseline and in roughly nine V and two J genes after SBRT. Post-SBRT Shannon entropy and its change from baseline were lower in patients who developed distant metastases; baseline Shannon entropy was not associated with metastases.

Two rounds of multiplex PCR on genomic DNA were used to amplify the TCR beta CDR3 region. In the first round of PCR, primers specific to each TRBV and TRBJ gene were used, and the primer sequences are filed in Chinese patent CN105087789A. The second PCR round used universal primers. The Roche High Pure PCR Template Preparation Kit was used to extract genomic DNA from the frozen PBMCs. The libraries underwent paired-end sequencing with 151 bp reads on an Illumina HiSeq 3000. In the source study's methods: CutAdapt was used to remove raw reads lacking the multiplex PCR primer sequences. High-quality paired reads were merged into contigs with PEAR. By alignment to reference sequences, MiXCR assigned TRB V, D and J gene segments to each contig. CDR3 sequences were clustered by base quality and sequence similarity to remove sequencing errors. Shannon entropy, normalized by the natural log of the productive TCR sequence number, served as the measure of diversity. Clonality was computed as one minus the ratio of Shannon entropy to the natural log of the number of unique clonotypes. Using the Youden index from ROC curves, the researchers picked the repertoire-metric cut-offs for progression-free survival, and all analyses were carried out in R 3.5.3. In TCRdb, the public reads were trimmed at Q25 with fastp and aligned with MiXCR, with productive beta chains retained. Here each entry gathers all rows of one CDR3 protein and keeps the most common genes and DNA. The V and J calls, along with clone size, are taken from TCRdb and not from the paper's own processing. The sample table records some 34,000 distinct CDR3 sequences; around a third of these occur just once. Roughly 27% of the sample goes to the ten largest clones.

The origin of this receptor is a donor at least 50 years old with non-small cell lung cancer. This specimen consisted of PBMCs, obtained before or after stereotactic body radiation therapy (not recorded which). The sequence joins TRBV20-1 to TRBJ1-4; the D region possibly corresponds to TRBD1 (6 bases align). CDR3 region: CSATDSLRTWELFF. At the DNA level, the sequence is TGCAGTGCTACGGACAGCCTCAGAACGTGGGAACTGTTTTTT.